One and the same sample provided the 21 T cell receptor beta chains below, sequenced in a study of blood T cell repertoires in COVID-19. The repertoire was sequenced with immunoSEQ multiplex PCR; TCRdb's copy has only in-frame clones and lacks some. Of just under 150,000 clones in the sample, over 70% were seen once. The sequencing input was peripheral blood. All receptors derive from a man in his fifties who had recovered from COVID-19.

V usage is TRBV30 and J usage is TRBJ1-3; 8 bases align to TRBD1. CDR1 GTSNPN and CDR2 SVGIG come from the germline V gene (reference sequence). The CDR3 runs to 15 residues. V lost 0 bases, J lost 6 bases, and 7 bases stayed unmatched. The CDR3 loop is CAWSVIQGAENTIYF. The CDR3 DNA follows: TGTGCCTGGAGTGTAATCCAGGGGGCGGAAAACACCATATATTTT.

The V and J genes are TRBV4-1 and TRBJ1-6; D not resolved. The V end was cut by 5 bases, the J end by 6 bases, with 23 bases between. This CDR3 is 18 amino acids long. Germline V gene sequence: CDR1 MGHRA, CDR2 YSYEKL. In DNA form, the CDR3 reads TGCGCCAGCAGCGACCCTCCTGGGGTCGGGGTGAGTAATTCACCCCTCCACTTT. It encodes CASSDPPGVGVSNSPLHF.

The CDR3 DNA reads TGTGCCAGTAGTAAGTACAGGGGAAGTTCTGGGGCCAACGTCCTGACTTTC. The encoded protein is CASSKYRGSSGANVLTF. The V call is TRBV19, the J call TRBJ2-6; 7 bases align to TRBD1. Trimming cost V 4 bases and J 1 base; bases outside gene matches: 7. CDR3 length: 17 amino acids. CDR1 is LNHDA and CDR2 is SQIVND in the germline V gene (reference sequence).

The chain is built from TRBV19 and TRBJ1-5, with 8 bases aligning to TRBD1. Germline CDR1 is LNHDA and CDR2 is SQIVND (reference sequence). Unmatched junction bases numbered 10, after V lost 3 bases and J lost 6 bases. The CDR3 contains 16 residues. CDR3 coding DNA: TGTGCCAGTAGTATGGCGGCAGGGGGCGCTGGTCAGCCCCAGCATTTT. Translated, it gives CASSMAAGGAGQPQHF.

The rearrangement links TRBV18 to TRBJ1-6; TRBD1 might be the D (5 bases). This CDR3 has 15 residues. V was shortened by 2 bases and J by 5 bases, with 10 bases between the two germline ends. Germline-derived CDR1 and CDR2 are KGHSH and LQKENI. The CDR3: CASSPSQGDNSPLHF. In DNA form, the CDR3 reads TGTGCCAGCTCACCAAGTCAGGGCGATAATTCACCCCTCCACTTT. The whole variable domain, remainder taken from reference TRBV18 and TRBJ1-6, is NAGVMQNPRHLVRRRGQEARLRCSPMKGHSHVYWYRQLPEEGLKFMVYLQKENIIDESGMPKERFSAEFPKEGPSILRIQQVVRGDSAAYFCASSPSQGDNSPLHFGNGTRLTVT.

The chain joins TRBV28 to TRBJ1-1; 8 bases align to TRBD1. V shed 4 bases and J 7 bases; nucleotides not matched to a gene: 11. Germline loops: CDR1 MDHEN, CDR2 SYDVKM. The CDR3 consists of 15 residues. CDR3 sequence: CASSYHPDRGFEAFF. CDR3 coding DNA: TGTGCCAGCAGTTATCACCCCGACAGGGGCTTTGAAGCTTTCTTT. Filled out from reference TRBV28 and TRBJ1-1, the complete variable domain reads DVKVTQSSRYLVKRTGEKVFLECVQDMDHENMFWYRQDPGLGLRLIYFSYDVKMKEKGDIPEGYSVSREKKERFSLILESASTNQTSMYLCASSYHPDRGFEAFFGQGTRLTVV.

This clone was seen just once. The gene calls are TRBV5-1 and TRBJ2-3; D unresolved. V was trimmed by 4 bases and J by 0 bases, leaving 9 bases between them. Germline V gene lookup returns CDR1 SGHRS and CDR2 YFSETQ. The CDR3 totals 14 residues. The CDR3 sequence is CASSLQTSTDTQYF. CDR3 nucleotides: TGCGCCAGCAGCCTACAGACCAGCACAGATACGCAGTATTTT. Full variable domain (missing parts from reference TRBV5-1 and TRBJ2-3): KAGVTQTPRYLIKTRGQQVTLSCSPISGHRSVSWYQQTPGQGLQFLFEYFSETQRNKGNFPGRFSGRQFSNSRSEMNVSTLELGDSALYLCASSLQTSTDTQYFGPGTRLTVL.

The chain is built from TRBV19 and TRBJ2-3; the D gene is possibly TRBD2 (5 bases). The CDR3 is 15 amino acids. V was cut by 0 bases and J by 4 bases, with 11 bases left in between. Germline V gives CDR1 LNHDA, CDR2 SQIVND (reference sequence). For the CDR3, the DNA is TGTGCCAGTAGTATAGAGAGTTGGGGAGCAGATACGCAGTATTTT. Amino acids: CASSIESWGADTQYF.

The chain recombines TRBV29-1 with TRBJ2-3; possible D gene TRBD1, 5 bases. Per the germline V gene, CDR1 is SQVTM and CDR2 is ANQGSEA. The CDR3 is made up of 12 amino acids. Trimming pared 4 bases from V and 5 bases from J, leaving 10 bases between. The CDR3 sequence: CSVVGVEDTQYF. CDR3 coding DNA: TGCAGCGTTGTAGGGGTGGAAGATACGCAGTATTTT.

This chain uses TRBV18 with TRBJ2-2; D perhaps matches TRBD1 (5 bases). Germline V CDR1 and CDR2: KGHSH, LQKENI. The CDR3 spans 15 residues. V was pared by 3 bases and J by 0 bases, with 8 bases between. This CDR3 is CASSPQGSNTGELFF. CDR3 nucleotides: TGTGCCAGCTCACCGCAGGGATCGAACACCGGGGAGCTGTTTTTT.

The chain joins TRBV5-4 to TRBJ2-5; 8 nucleotides match TRBD2. Per the germline V gene, CDR1 is SGHNT and CDR2 is YYREEE (reference sequence). The V segment lost 4 bases and the J segment 1 base; nucleotides outside the gene matches: 3. This CDR3 has 14 amino acids. The CDR3: CASSPGLAQETQYF. The CDR3 DNA is TGTGCCAGCAGCCCTGGACTAGCCCAAGAGACCCAGTACTTC.

J is TRBJ1-2 and V is TRBV10-3, with 7 nucleotides matching TRBD1. V was clipped by 5 bases and J by 8 bases; unmatched bases: 8. The germline V gene encodes CDR1 ENHRY and CDR2 SYGVKD. The CDR3 extends over 13 amino acids. CDR3 bases: TGTGCCATCAGTCCTACAGGGGTCGTGGGCTACACCTTC. Protein product: CAISPTGVVGYTF.

This clone was recorded once. V usage is TRBV7-9 and J usage is TRBJ2-7; 7 positions agree with TRBD2. Germline CDR1 is SEHNR and CDR2 is FQNEAQ (reference sequence). The junction had 7 bases not matched to a gene; V was cut back by 5 bases and J by 0 bases. The CDR3 totals 15 residues. The CDR3 loop is CASSGSGGDSYEQYF. The CDR3 nucleotides are TGTGCCAGCAGCGGTTCGGGGGGAGACTCCTACGAGCAGTACTTC.

The chain links TRBV6-5 to TRBJ2-7; 7 positions agree with TRBD1. The CDR3 loop spans 14 amino acids. Germline CDR1 reads MNHEY; CDR2 reads SVGAGI. The V and J ends lost 4 bases and 2 bases, in that order; junction bases with no gene match: 5. Here the CDR3 DNA reads TGTGCCAGCAGTTCCGGGACAGAGACCTACGAGCAGTACTTC. This translates into CASSSGTETYEQYF.

This chain links TRBV6-6 with TRBJ2-1, with 7 bases fitting TRBD2. CDR3 length equals 15 residues. Germline-derived CDR1 and CDR2 are MNHNY and SVGAGI (reference sequence). The V gene end was trimmed by 8 bases and the J gene end by 6 bases; junction bases not matched to a gene: 13. The CDR3 loop is CASVKEGGGGNEQFF. The CDR3 coding sequence is TGTGCCAGCGTTAAGGAAGGTGGGGGGGGCAATGAGCAGTTCTTC.

The sample holds a few counts of this clone. The rearrangement uses TRBV18 and TRBJ1-5, with 7 bases lining up with TRBD1. Germline V gives CDR1 KGHSH, CDR2 LQKENI. V dropped 1 base and J dropped 7; count of bases not matched to a gene: 4. CDR3 length equals 14 residues. CDR3 sequence: CASSPQGADQPQHF. The CDR3 DNA follows: TGTGCCAGCTCACCACAGGGGGCAGACCAGCCCCAGCATTTT. The full variable domain, in which reference TRBV18 and TRBJ1-5 provide the parts outside the CDR3, is NAGVMQNPRHLVRRRGQEARLRCSPMKGHSHVYWYRQLPEEGLKFMVYLQKENIIDESGMPKERFSAEFPKEGPSILRIQQVVRGDSAAYFCASSPQGADQPQHFGDGTRLSIL.

This clone was seen just once. The chain couples TRBV9 to TRBJ2-2; a weak D match, TRBD1 (6 bases). The CDR3 extends over 17 amino acids. Germline assignment: CDR1 SGDLS and CDR2 YYNGEE. Trimming took 0 bases from V and 1 from J, leaving 13 bases between them. CDR3 loop: CASSVEGGFGNTGELFF. As DNA, the CDR3 is TGTGCCAGCAGCGTAGAAGGGGGATTCGGGAACACCGGGGAGCTGTTTTTT. The variable domain in full, completed from reference TRBV9 and TRBJ2-2, reads DSGVTQTPKHLITATGQRVTLRCSPRSGDLSVYWYQQSLDQGLQFLIQYYNGEERAKGNILERFSAQQFPDLHSELNLSSLELGDSALYFCASSVEGGFGNTGELFFGEGSRLTVL.

The chain employs TRBV5-1 and TRBJ2-3, with 11 bases identical to TRBD2. V shed 6 bases and J 4 bases; nucleotides not matched to a gene: 4. From germline, CDR1 is SGHRS and CDR2 YFSETQ. This CDR3 spans 14 amino acids. CDR3 DNA: TGCGCCAGCACTGTAGCGGGGGGGCCAGATACGCAGTATTTT. This translates into CASTVAGGPDTQYF.

CDR3 DNA sequence: TGTGCCAGCAGCCAAAGGACAGTGAACACTGAAGCTTTCTTT. Its protein product is CASSQRTVNTEAFF. The chain joins TRBV3-1 (or the pseudogene TRBV3-2) to TRBJ1-1; possibly TRBD1 for D (6 bases). Germline V gives CDR1 LGHDT, CDR2 YNNKEL (reference sequence). The V end lost 2 bases, the J end lost 0 bases, and 7 bases lay between the germline ends. CDR3 length equals 14 residues.

The rearrangement uses TRBV19 and TRBJ1-1; 7 nucleotides match TRBD1. Trimming took 7 bases from V and 5 from J; bases not matched to a gene: 7. Germline values: CDR1 LNHDA, CDR2 SQIVND (reference sequence). CDR3 length: 13 residues. The CDR3 reads CASKEGALTEAFF. Written as DNA, the CDR3 is TGTGCCAGTAAGGAGGGGGCCTTAACTGAAGCTTTCTTT.

This clone was picked up a small number of times. The V and J genes are TRBV11-3 and TRBJ1-1; D is uncertain. This CDR3 comprises 13 residues. Germline lookup yields CDR1 SGHNT and CDR2 YENEEA. Trimming took 0 bases from V and 1 from J, leaving 3 bases between them. CDR3 sequence reads: CASSLDQNTEAFF. The CDR3, as DNA: TGTGCCAGCAGCTTAGACCAGAACACTGAAGCTTTCTTT.